These 14 T cell receptor beta chains came from one sample sequenced in a study of T cell responses to AZD1222 COVID-19 vaccine. Clones were read by immunoSEQ multiplex PCR, and TCRdb kept only the in-frame ones, dropping some. The repertoire holds fewer than 250,000 clones, about 93% seen once, with roughly 1% in the top ten. This material consisted of peripheral blood, taken on day 0 of MenACWY control vaccination. These receptors originate from an adult in good health.

This clone has a single count. V usage is TRBV19 and J usage is TRBJ1-4; D is undetermined. Looked up from germline, CDR1 is LNHDA and CDR2 is SQIVND (reference sequence). The V and J ends lost 7 bases and 0 bases respectively, with 9 bases between them. The CDR3 totals 14 residues. Here the CDR3 DNA reads TGTGCCAGTAAAGTTGGTTCAACTAATGAAAAACTGTTTTTT. It is translated as CASKVGSTNEKLFF.

The CDR3 region is CASSLPGTGNTIYF. CDR3 DNA sequence: TGCGCCAGCAGCTTGCCCGGGACTGGAAACACCATATATTTT. The chain is built from TRBV5-1 and TRBJ1-3; no clear D. V was cut by 1 base and J by 2 bases, with 7 bases left in between. The CDR3 loop spans 14 amino acids. Looked up from germline, CDR1 is SGHRS and CDR2 is YFSETQ.

V and J are TRBV4-1 and TRBJ1-1; 8 nucleotides agree with TRBD1. With 6 bases clipped from V and 4 bases from J, the junction kept 7 bases outside the gene matches. This CDR3 contains 14 residues. Per the germline V gene, CDR1 is MGHRA and CDR2 is YSYEKL. The CDR3 DNA reads TGCGCCAGCAGACCTCAGGGGGCGGCCACTGAAGCTTTCTTT. This translates into CASRPQGAATEAFF.

This chain joins TRBV5-1 and TRBJ1-4; TRBD1 might be the D (6 bases). Germline CDR1 reads SGHRS; CDR2 reads YFSETQ. V was pared by 4 bases and J by 4 bases, with 11 bases between. The CDR3 extends over 14 amino acids. CDR3 bases: TGCGCCAGCAGCACCGGACAGATTAATGAAAAACTGTTTTTT. Its protein product is CASSTGQINEKLFF.

The J gene is TRBJ1-4, the V gene TRBV10-3, with a weak D call TRBD1 (6 bases). V was shortened by 3 bases and J by 6 bases, with 14 bases between the two germline ends. The CDR3 length is 15 residues. The V gene's germline CDR1 is ENHRY and CDR2 SYGVKD. CDR3 sequence reads: CAISEYGGLDEKLFF. In DNA, the CDR3 is TGTGCCATCAGTGAATATGGGGGGCTAGATGAAAAACTGTTTTTT.

The rearrangement joins TRBV2 to TRBJ1-5, with D possibly TRBD1 on 6 matching bases. Per germline, CDR1 SNHLY and CDR2 FYNNEI. V was trimmed by 6 bases and J by 2 bases, leaving 14 bases between them. CDR3 length: 15 residues. Written as DNA, the CDR3 is TGTGCCAGCAGGGGAAGGGGGGCCCGCAATCAGCCCCAGCATTTT. Its protein product is CASRGRGARNQPQHF.

The chain carries TRBV19 and TRBJ2-5, with TRBD1 identical over 11 bases. The germline V gene encodes CDR1 LNHDA and CDR2 SQIVND (reference sequence). The ends lost 1 base at V and 7 bases at J; junction bases unmatched: 17. The CDR3 runs 19 residues. CDR3 coding DNA: TGTGCCAGTAGTATAGCCCTGATAGGGACAGGGGGTGCGTCGGGGACCCAGTACTTC. Its protein product is CASSIALIGTGGASGTQYF.

The chain recombines TRBV7-6 with TRBJ2-3; perhaps TRBD2 as D (6 bases). The germline V and J ends were trimmed by 5 bases and 1 base, with 13 bases remaining between them. Germline CDR1 is SGHVS and CDR2 is FNYEAQ. There are 15 residues in the CDR3. Written as DNA, the CDR3 is TGTGCCAGCAGCCCGGGGACTGACGGCACAGATACGCAGTATTTT. Amino acids: CASSPGTDGTDTQYF.

The rearrangement joins TRBV6-5 to TRBJ2-5, with 8 bases aligning to TRBD1. There are 15 residues in the CDR3. The germline V gene encodes CDR1 MNHEY and CDR2 SVGAGI. V lost 2 bases and J lost 2; bases outside the gene matches: 4. In DNA form, the CDR3 reads TGTGCCAGCAGTTACAGACAGGGGAGGCAAGAGACCCAGTACTTC. Protein product: CASSYRQGRQETQYF.

This clone appeared once. Other nucleotide sequences from this sample produce the same CDR3. The rearrangement links TRBV5-1 to TRBJ1-1; D ambiguous. Trimming stripped 0 bases from V and 1 base from J, with 7 bases between. The CDR3 totals 14 residues. Looked up from germline, CDR1 is SGHRS and CDR2 is YFSETQ. Here the CDR3 reads CASSLGQSNTEAFF. The CDR3, as DNA: TGCGCCAGCAGCTTGGGGCAATCGAACACTGAAGCTTTCTTT.

CDR3 coding DNA: TGTGTACCGGGGGGCAGGAACACCATATATTTT. Residues: CVPGGRNTIYF. The chain is built from TRBV3-1 (or the pseudogene TRBV3-2) and TRBJ1-3, with D possibly matching TRBD1 (6 bases). The CDR3 has 11 residues. Germline CDR1 is LGHDT and CDR2 is YNNKEL (reference sequence).

CDR3: CASSQPGTSGGGEQYF. CDR3 coding DNA: TGTGCCAGCAGCCAACCCGGGACTAGCGGGGGCGGCGAGCAGTACTTC. This chain connects TRBV4-2 to TRBJ2-7; TRBD2 agrees at 14 bases. The CDR3 runs to 16 residues. CDR1 and CDR2 (germline): LGHNA, YNFKEQ. Trimming cost V 2 bases and J 6 bases; bases outside gene matches: 6.

The chain carries TRBV19 and TRBJ1-3; D is ambiguous. The germline gives CDR1 LNHDA, CDR2 SQIVND (reference sequence). V was shortened by 7 bases and J by 0 bases, with 13 bases between the two germline ends. The CDR3 is made up of 15 amino acids. The CDR3 nucleotides are TGTGCCAGTAAAAATACGGGAGCCTCTGGAAACACCATATATTTT. Protein: CASKNTGASGNTIYF.

The rearrangement uses TRBV19 and TRBJ2-6; D call uncertain. This CDR3 comprises 14 residues. The V end lost 4 bases, the J end lost 4 bases, and 8 bases lay between the germline ends. Germline V gives CDR1 LNHDA, CDR2 SQIVND (reference sequence). The CDR3 region is CASSRGGGANVLTF. The CDR3 bases are TGTGCCAGTAGTAGGGGTGGCGGGGCCAACGTCCTGACTTTC.